This is a list of T cell receptor beta chains from one sample in a study of blood T cell repertoires in COVID-19. Using immunoSEQ multiplex PCR, the repertoire was profiled, and TCRdb retains in-frame clones only, with some absent. The sample shows around 130,000 clones, about four fifths of them seen only once. The sequenced material came from peripheral blood. These receptors were obtained from a man between 60 and 75 years old with active or convalescent COVID-19. The CDR3 runs from the conserved cysteine through the conserved F or W. The order of the fields is CDR3 length, V gene, J gene, D gene, clone size, CDR3 protein, CDR3 DNA. D genes are given only for firm matches. Size is omitted from some rows. Given values are once, few, many or a class for expanded clones.

15,TRBV4-2,TRBJ2-1,TRBD2,NA,CASSLSGRGKNEQFF,TGTGCCAGCAGCCTTAGCGGGAGGGGTAAGAATGAGCAGTTCTTC
17,TRBV4-1,TRBJ2-3,TRBD2,few,CASSQGSSGRDTDTQYF,TGCGCCAGCAGCCAGGGTTCTAGCGGGAGGGACACAGATACGCAGTATTTT
13,TRBV12-3/TRBV12-4,TRBJ2-2,NA,NA,CASSLARLGELFF,TGTGCCAGCAGTCTAGCGAGGTTGGGGGAGCTGTTTTTT
15,TRBV5-1,TRBJ1-3,TRBD1,NA,CASSFGQGSGNTIYF,TGCGCCAGCAGCTTTGGACAGGGCTCTGGAAACACCATATATTTT
15,TRBV6-5,TRBJ2-7,TRBD1,NA,CASRARQGAEYEQYF,TGTGCCAGCAGGGCTAGACAGGGGGCTGAGTACGAGCAGTACTTC
15,TRBV7-2,TRBJ1-1,TRBD1,once,CASSSRTGRNTEAFF,TGTGCCAGCAGCTCCCGGACAGGGCGGAACACTGAAGCTTTCTTT
15,TRBV27,TRBJ1-5,NA,NA,CASSEGDYSNQPQHF,TGTGCCAGCAGTGAGGGGGACTATAGCAATCAGCCCCAGCATTTT
14,TRBV6-5,TRBJ2-7,NA,NA,CASSYKKGPYEQYF,TGTGCCAGCAGTTACAAGAAGGGGCCCTACGAGCAGTACTTC
15,TRBV4-3,TRBJ2-5,TRBD1,NA,CASSPRTGPQETQYF,TGCGCCAGCAGCCCTCGGACAGGGCCCCAAGAGACCCAGTACTTC
18,TRBV5-1,TRBJ2-3,TRBD1,NA,CASSNHRDSRDPTDTQYF,TGCGCCAGCAGCAACCATCGGGACAGCCGGGACCCCACAGATACGCAGTATTTT
14,TRBV5-1,TRBJ1-1,NA,NA,CASSLGQINTEAFF,TGCGCCAGCAGCTTGGGACAGATTAACACTGAAGCTTTCTTT
14,TRBV20-1,TRBJ2-3,TRBD2,NA,CSASGAGGGDTQYF,TGCAGTGCTAGTGGAGCGGGGGGAGGAGATACGCAGTATTTT
16,TRBV5-1,TRBJ2-3,TRBD2,NA,CASSYGTSGRGDTQYF,TGCGCCAGCAGCTACGGGACTAGCGGGAGAGGAGATACGCAGTATTTT
13,TRBV7-7,TRBJ2-3,TRBD2,NA,CASSPGQRGTQYF,TGTGCCAGCAGCCCCGGCCAGCGGGGTACGCAGTATTTT
11,TRBV24-1,TRBJ1-1,NA,once,CATSGRDEAFF,TGTGCCACCAGTGGGAGAGATGAAGCTTTCTTT
15,TRBV6-5,TRBJ2-2,NA,NA,CASSYKGLDAGELFF,TGTGCCAGCAGTTACAAGGGGCTCGATGCCGGGGAGCTGTTTTTT
14,TRBV7-2,TRBJ2-7,NA,NA,CASSLKSGPYEQYF,TGTGCCAGCAGCTTAAAAAGCGGTCCCTACGAGCAGTACTTC
12,TRBV9,TRBJ1-2,NA,many,CASSERGGGYTF,TGTGCCAGCAGCGAAAGGGGCGGAGGCTACACCTTC
15,TRBV5-1,TRBJ2-7,TRBD1,NA,CASSSQGQGVYEQYF,TGCGCCAGCAGCTCCCAGGGACAGGGGGTCTACGAGCAGTACTTC
14,TRBV3-1/TRBV3-2,TRBJ2-7,TRBD2,NA,CASRAGGGTYEQYF,TGTGCCAGCAGGGCGGGGGGCGGCACCTACGAGCAGTACTTC
17,TRBV6-2/TRBV6-3,TRBJ2-7,TRBD2,NA,CASSYPGLAGSSYEQYF,TGTGCCAGCAGTTACCCGGGACTAGCGGGTAGCTCCTACGAGCAGTACTTC
14,TRBV21-1,TRBJ1-5,NA,few,CARLGGPSNQPQHF,TGTGCCAGGCTAGGGGGACCTAGCAATCAGCCCCAGCATTTT
13,TRBV18,TRBJ2-7,TRBD1,once,CASSQQGLGEQYF,TGTGCCAGCTCGCAACAGGGGCTGGGAGAGCAGTACTTC
13,TRBV5-1,TRBJ2-3,NA,NA,CASTLAFTDTQYF,TGCGCCAGCACCTTAGCTTTCACAGATACGCAGTATTTT
13,TRBV2,TRBJ2-1,TRBD2,NA,CASRASGLAEQFF,TGTGCCAGCAGGGCCTCGGGACTAGCAGAGCAGTTCTTC
14,TRBV7-2,TRBJ2-2,TRBD2,NA,CASSLAGVVGELFF,TGTGCCAGCAGTCTAGCGGGAGTGGTGGGGGAGCTGTTTTTT
14,TRBV28,TRBJ1-1,TRBD1,NA,CASREQGERGEAFF,TGTGCCAGCAGAGAACAGGGGGAAAGGGGTGAAGCTTTCTTT
16,TRBV5-5,TRBJ2-3,NA,NA,CASSSNTGDAGDTQYF,TGTGCCAGCAGCTCCAATACGGGAGATGCTGGAGATACGCAGTATTTT
17,TRBV19,TRBJ1-3,NA,NA,CASSSEGRRRTGNTIYF,TGTGCCAGTTCATCGGAGGGGCGGAGGAGGACTGGAAACACCATATATTTT
14,TRBV7-9,TRBJ2-5,NA,NA,CASSLEPLPETQYF,TGTGCCAGCAGCTTAGAACCCCTACCAGAGACCCAGTACTTC